This T cell receptor beta chain appears in the sequencing data of a study of CD8 T cells in ankylosing spondylitis. A quantitative 5'-RACE method, one with molecular barcodes, was used to make TCR beta libraries. Using its own MiXCR run on the 5' RACE reads, TCRdb lists one record per CDR3 protein. This table has some 130,000 distinct CDR3 sequences, approximately 15% appearing once. Findings and limits, study-wide: Reports of some motif variants in reactive arthritis synovial fluid and blood predate this one. Disease-linked clones proved CD8+ and comparatively uncommon in peripheral blood. Reportedly, disease-linked clones are significantly enriched in ankylosing spondylitis patients' matched synovial fluid.

This CDR3 comprises 16 residues. This clonotype appeared a few times. What it binds is unknown. The sample comprised blood, either unsorted or a sorted T cell fraction (not recorded which). This chain joins TRBV12-1 and TRBJ2-2; the table's D gene call, TRBD1, was not cross checked with the DNA. TRBV12-1 is annotated as a pseudogene. The clonotype comes from a female donor with ankylosing spondylitis or in good health (not recorded which). CDR3 residues: CASSFGQGLHTGELFF. As DNA, the CDR3 is TGTGCCAGCAGCTTTGGACAGGGGTTACACACCGGGGAGCTGTTTTTT.